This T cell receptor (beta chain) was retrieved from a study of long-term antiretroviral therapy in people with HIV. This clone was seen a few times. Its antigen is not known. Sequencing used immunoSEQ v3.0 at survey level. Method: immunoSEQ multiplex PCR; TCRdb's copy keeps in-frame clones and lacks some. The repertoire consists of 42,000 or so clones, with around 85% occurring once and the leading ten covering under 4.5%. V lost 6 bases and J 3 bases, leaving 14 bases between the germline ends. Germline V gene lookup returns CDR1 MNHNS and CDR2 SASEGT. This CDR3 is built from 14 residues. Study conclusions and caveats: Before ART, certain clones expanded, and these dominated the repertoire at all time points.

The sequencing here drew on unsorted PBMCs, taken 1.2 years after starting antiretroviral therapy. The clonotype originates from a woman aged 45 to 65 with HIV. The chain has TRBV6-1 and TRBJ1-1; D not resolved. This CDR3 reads CASSEWSRDTEAFF. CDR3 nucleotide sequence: TGTGCCAGCAGCGAATGGTCAAGGGACACTGAAGCTTTCTTT.